The 28 T cell receptor beta chains below come from one sample, sequenced in a study of Tregs in tolerant kidney transplant recipients. The protocol was immunoSEQ multiplex PCR, while the TCRdb copy is restricted to in-frame clones and leaves out a portion. The table records about 17,000 clones, around four fifths of them present only once. The sample was Tregs from blood. The source is a human donor in good health.

V and J are TRBV7-9 and TRBJ2-7; 9 bases fit TRBD2. The ends lost 1 base at V and 2 bases at J; junction bases unmatched: 6. This CDR3 is built from 16 residues. CDR1 is SEHNR, CDR2 FQNEAQ, per germline (reference sequence). In DNA, the CDR3 is TGTGCCAGCAGCTTAGAGAATAGCGGGAGTACCTACGAGCAGTACTTC. It is translated as CASSLENSGSTYEQYF. Full variable domain (remainder filled in from reference TRBV7-9 and TRBJ2-7): DTGVSQNPRHKITKRGQNVTFRCDPISEHNRLYWYRQTLGQGPEFLTYFQNEAQLEKSRLLSDRFSAERPKGSFSTLEIQRTEQGDSAMYLCASSLENSGSTYEQYFGPGTRLTVT.

This chain joins TRBV5-1 and TRBJ2-5; no clear D. The CDR3 totals 13 residues. Per the germline V gene, CDR1 is SGHRS and CDR2 is YFSETQ. V gave up 5 bases and J gave up 0 bases, with 8 bases separating them. The CDR3 nucleotides are TGCGCCAGCAGGCTGGGCTACCAAGAGACCCAGTACTTC. Its protein is CASRLGYQETQYF.

The CDR3 DNA reads TGTGCCAGTAGTCGGATGGACAGGCCCTACAATGAGCAGTTCTTC. Its protein product is CASSRMDRPYNEQFF. The V and J genes are TRBV19 and TRBJ2-1; 7 bases match TRBD1. The CDR3 is 15 amino acids. V lost 5 bases, J lost 2 bases, and 6 bases stayed unmatched. Germline assignment: CDR1 LNHDA and CDR2 SQIVND (reference sequence).

V is TRBV30 and J is TRBJ1-2; weak D call: TRBD1 (5 bases). The germline V gene encodes CDR1 GTSNPN and CDR2 SVGIG (reference sequence). The length of the CDR3 is 11 residues. V lost 2 bases, J lost 7 bases, and 8 bases lay in between. The CDR3 DNA reads TGTGCCTGGAGTAGGGGTGGTGGCTACACCTTC. Amino acids: CAWSRGGGYTF.

This sequence joins TRBV12-5 and TRBJ2-5; 8 positions agree with TRBD2. The CDR3 has 17 amino acids. From germline, CDR1 is LGHNT and CDR2 FRNRAP. With V trimmed by 1 base and J by 0 bases, 7 bases remained unmatched. CDR3 residues: CASGLAQTSANQETQYF. Written as DNA, the CDR3 is TGTGCTAGTGGTTTGGCCCAGACTAGCGCGAACCAAGAGACCCAGTACTTC.

The chain uses TRBV5-6 and TRBJ1-4; D might be TRBD1 (6 bases). Germline assignment: CDR1 SGHDT and CDR2 YYEEEE. Trimming took off 4 bases at V and 5 bases at J, with 12 bases between the two ends. There are 14 residues in the CDR3. The CDR3 loop reads CASSPTGRNEKLFF. The DNA of the CDR3 is TGTGCCAGCAGCCCAACAGGGAGGAATGAAAAACTGTTTTTT.

This clone was observed once. The J gene is TRBJ2-7, the V gene TRBV19; D uncertain. The V and J ends lost 3 bases and 3 bases respectively, with 12 bases between them. The CDR3 sequence is 14 residues long. Germline CDR1 LNHDA, CDR2 SQIVND (reference sequence). CDR3 loop: CASSISGGVYEQYF. CDR3 sequence (DNA): TGTGCCAGTAGTATCTCAGGCGGAGTCTACGAGCAGTACTTC.

The V gene is TRBV2, the J gene TRBJ1-5; possible D gene TRBD1, 6 bases. Deletions cut 5 bases from V and 7 bases from J, with 18 bases between. The germline gives CDR1 SNHLY, CDR2 FYNNEI. CDR3 length: 15 residues. CDR3 coding DNA: TGTGCCAGCAGTTATGACAGGTTATACGTGCAGCCCCAGCATTTT. The encoded protein is CASSYDRLYVQPQHF.

This chain links TRBV12-5 with TRBJ1-1; perhaps TRBD1 as D (5 bases). Germline CDR1 reads LGHNT; CDR2 reads FRNRAP. The CDR3 runs 15 residues. The germline V and J ends were trimmed by 6 bases and 1 base, with 15 bases remaining between them. CDR3 amino acids: CASGPRWGPNTEAFF. DNA for the CDR3: TGTGCTAGTGGGCCCCGTTGGGGCCCGAACACTGAAGCTTTCTTT.

The CDR3 spells CASSLVGGGSKETQYF. The DNA for the CDR3 is TGTGCCAGCAGCTTAGTCGGCGGGGGATCGAAAGAGACCCAGTACTTC. This chain joins TRBV11-2 and TRBJ2-5; 7 nucleotides agree with TRBD2. CDR1 and CDR2 (germline): SGHAT, FQNNGV. This CDR3 contains 16 residues. V gave up 1 base and J gave up 3 bases; unmatched junction bases: 8.

CDR3 nucleotides: TGCGCCAGCAGCTTAAACAGGGGGGACATTCAGTACTTC. Amino acid sequence: CASSLNRGDIQYF. The chain carries TRBV5-1 and TRBJ2-4; 8 nucleotides line up with TRBD1. Germline V gives CDR1 SGHRS, CDR2 YFSETQ. V shed 2 bases, J shed 8 bases, and the junction held 3 bases outside the gene matches. The CDR3 loop spans 13 amino acids. Combining the CDR3 with reference TRBV5-1 and TRBJ2-4 gives the whole variable domain KAGVTQTPRYLIKTRGQQVTLSCSPISGHRSVSWYQQTPGQGLQFLFEYFSETQRNKGNFPGRFSGRQFSNSRSEMNVSTLELGDSALYLCASSLNRGDIQYFGAGTRLSVL.

The chain combines TRBV5-1 with TRBJ2-5, with D tentatively TRBD1 (6 bases). V lost 3 bases and J lost 2, with 8 bases in between. CDR1 and CDR2 (germline): SGHRS, YFSETQ. This CDR3 contains 13 residues. This chain's CDR3 is CASSWTAQETQYF. In nucleotides, the CDR3 is TGCGCCAGCAGCTGGACAGCTCAAGAGACCCAGTACTTC.

This clone was observed once. CDR3 DNA: TGTGCCAGCAGCCGGAGACTCCGAGGAAACACTGAAGCTTTCTTT. This encodes CASSRRLRGNTEAFF. V gene TRBV5-4 combines with J gene TRBJ1-1; D remains unclear. V was shortened by 4 bases and J by 2 bases, with 15 bases between the two germline ends. The CDR3 has 15 residues. The V gene's germline CDR1 is SGHNT and CDR2 YYREEE (reference sequence).

For the CDR3, the DNA is TGCGCCAGCAGCCAAGGGCGACTAGCGGGAACAACCTACGAGCAGTACTTC. Its protein product is CASSQGRLAGTTYEQYF. This chain links TRBV4-1 with TRBJ2-7, with 11 nucleotides matching TRBD2. V lost 1 base to trimming and J lost 2 bases; unmatched junction nucleotides: 7. Germline loops: CDR1 MGHRA, CDR2 YSYEKL. This CDR3 is 17 amino acids long.

This chain uses TRBV29-1 with TRBJ1-1, with D uncertain. The V and J ends lost 5 bases and 1 base respectively, with 11 bases between them. The CDR3 loop spans 13 amino acids. Germline assignment: CDR1 SQVTM and CDR2 ANQGSEA. For the CDR3, the DNA is TGCAGCGTTTCAAGGGCTCGGAACACTGAAGCTTTCTTT. Its translation: CSVSRARNTEAFF.

The chain uses TRBV5-1 and TRBJ2-7; D remains unclear. The CDR3 covers 13 residues. V dropped 4 bases and J dropped 6 bases, with 14 bases sitting between them. Germline loops: CDR1 SGHRS, CDR2 YFSETQ. CDR3 amino acids: CASSPQWGFEQYF. The DNA of the CDR3 is TGCGCCAGCAGCCCCCAATGGGGTTTCGAGCAGTACTTC.

The chain is built from TRBV7-3 and TRBJ2-5; D unresolved. The CDR3 has 13 residues. Germline loops: CDR1 SGHTA, CDR2 FQGTGA. V was shortened by 2 bases and J by 5 bases, with 9 bases between the two germline ends. The CDR3: CASSLQPGETQYF. Here the CDR3 DNA reads TGTGCCAGCAGCTTACAGCCCGGGGAGACCCAGTACTTC.

This sequence joins TRBV7-2 and TRBJ2-7; TRBD1 matches at 9 bases. The length of the CDR3 is 14 residues. Germline trimming cut 5 bases from V and 2 bases from J; bases unmatched to any gene: 4. Germline CDR1 reads SGHTA; CDR2 reads FQGNSA. The CDR3 region has the DNA TGTGCCAGCAGCCTATACAGGGGGCCCTACGAGCAGTACTTC. It translates to CASSLYRGPYEQYF.

The V call is TRBV10-3, the J call TRBJ2-2, with D maybe TRBD2 (6 bases). Germline values: CDR1 ENHRY, CDR2 SYGVKD. The ends were cut back, 11 bases at V and 5 bases at J, with 24 bases in the middle. The CDR3 spans 16 residues. The CDR3 sequence: CASEPTTGVKTGELFF. The CDR3, as DNA: TGTGCCTCCGAGCCCACTACGGGAGTAAAAACCGGGGAGCTGTTTTTT.

About this clone itself: Compared with germline, one end of the junction differs, possibly owing to a read error. The rearrangement links TRBV6-6 to TRBJ2-7; 10 nucleotides align to TRBD1. The CDR3 is 11 residues long. CDR1 and CDR2 from the germline V gene are MNHNY and SVGAGI (reference sequence). CDR3 residues: CASSRQGAVIF. The CDR3 DNA reads TGTGCCAGCAGCCGACAGGGGGCGGTAATCTTC.

J is TRBJ1-1 and V is TRBV7-6; D is undetermined. This CDR3 region has 12 residues. V shed 5 bases and J shed 4 bases, with 8 bases lying between them. Germline CDR1 and CDR2: SGHVS and FNYEAQ. For the CDR3, the DNA is TGTGCCAGCAGCCCTACATTCACTGAAGCTTTCTTT. It translates to CASSPTFTEAFF.

CDR3 DNA sequence: TGTGCCAGCAGCGAAAGGGGAGATACGCAGTATTTT. It codes for CASSERGDTQYF. The rearrangement links TRBV28 to TRBJ2-3, with a possible D match to TRBD1 (5 bases). CDR1 and CDR2 (germline): MDHEN, SYDVKM. The CDR3 length is 12 residues. Trimming cost V 6 bases and J 5 bases, with 9 bases left between them.

The chain carries TRBV5-1 and TRBJ2-1; TRBD1 matches at 10 bases. The CDR3 is 14 amino acids. Trimming took 0 bases from V and 6 from J; bases not matched to a gene: 0. CDR1 and CDR2 from the germline V gene are SGHRS and YFSETQ. CDR3 in DNA: TGCGCCAGCAGCTTGGGACAGGGGGCCAATGAGCAGTTCTTC. Translated, it gives CASSLGQGANEQFF.

The chain links TRBV7-9 to TRBJ1-2; D possibly corresponds to TRBD1 (6 bases). Germline assignment: CDR1 SEHNR and CDR2 FQNEAQ (reference sequence). Trimming took 5 bases from V and 4 from J, leaving 20 bases between them. CDR3 length: 16 residues. The CDR3 is CASSPRLGGIGYGYTF. In nucleotides, the CDR3 is TGTGCCAGCAGCCCCCGTTTAGGGGGTATCGGCTATGGCTACACCTTC.

This clone was observed a single time. The rearrangement uses TRBV4-2 and TRBJ1-5; D remains unclear. The CDR3 totals 14 residues. Germline V CDR1 and CDR2: LGHNA, YNFKEQ. Trimming cost V 0 bases and J 2 bases, with 5 bases left between them. The CDR3 sequence: CASSQEWGNQPQHF. The CDR3 nucleotides read TGTGCCAGCAGCCAAGAGTGGGGCAATCAGCCCCAGCATTTT.

The chain recombines TRBV19 with TRBJ2-2; D is perhaps TRBD2 (6 bases). This CDR3 spans 14 amino acids. CDR1 and CDR2 from the germline V gene are LNHDA and SQIVND (reference sequence). Trimming shortened V by 6 bases and J by 4 bases, and 12 bases separated the two germline ends. In DNA form, the CDR3 reads TGTGCCAGTAGCAGCTTCGGGGGCACCGGGGAGCTGTTTTTT. It codes for CASSSFGGTGELFF.

The chain couples TRBV2 to TRBJ1-6, with TRBD1 identical over 7 bases. Germline CDR1 is SNHLY and CDR2 is FYNNEI. The CDR3 contains 13 residues. With V trimmed by 5 bases and J by 7 bases, 2 bases remained unmatched. The CDR3 DNA reads TGTGCCAGCAGTCCGGGACAGAATTCACCCCTCCACTTT. It translates to CASSPGQNSPLHF.

The chain recombines TRBV10-1 with TRBJ2-7; D call uncertain. This CDR3 is built from 12 residues. V gave up 1 base and J gave up 12 bases, with 13 bases separating them. Germline V gene sequence: CDR1 WNHNN, CDR2 SYGVQD (reference sequence). In nucleotides, the CDR3 is TGCGCCAGCAGTGAGTGGGTCTTACGGCGGTACTTC. It is translated as CASSEWVLRRYF.